The present TCR beta chain was sequenced within a study of Graves' ophthalmopathy and Graves' hyperthyroidism. Amplification of the TCR beta CDR3 regions used RNA transcripts (as template). HTBI primers primed a first-round RT-PCR, and a second-round multiplex PCR followed. MiXCR, run by TCRdb on the multiplex PCR reads, gives a single entry per CDR3 protein. This sample yields 400,000 to 450,000 distinct CDR3 sequences, of which about 21% are seen a single time; under 3% belongs to the top ten. This clonotype was seen many times. The CDR3 contains 15 residues. After removal of 4 bases from V and 1 base from J, the junction contained 3 bases not matched to a gene. The germline V gene encodes CDR1 MNHEY and CDR2 SMNVEV (reference sequence).

The genes are TRBV27 and TRBJ1-1; 10 positions agree with TRBD1. The sequencing sample was made of peripheral blood. This clonotype was obtained from a woman aged 18-29 years with stable Graves' hyperthyroidism. CDR3 nucleotides: TGTGCCAGCAGTTCGCGGGACAGGGGGAACACTGAAGCTTTCTTT. Protein product: CASSSRDRGNTEAFF.